The clone carrying this TCR beta chain was picked up a small number of times. Its antigen is not known. 5'RACE with constant-segment primers built TCRalpha and TCRbeta cDNA libraries with UMIs. One entry per CDR3 protein, called by TCRdb with MiXCR from the 5' RACE reads. The sample carries fewer than 550,000 distinct CDR3 sequences, around 20% recorded once. These data belong to a study of T-cell memory formation after mild COVID-19. Study information: Among the donors, TCR clusters were largely specific to each donor.

V was shortened by 1 base and J by 5 bases, with 15 bases between the two germline ends. The CDR3 is 15 residues long. In germline, CDR1 is SGHRS, CDR2 YFSETQ. Study results and limitations: A subset of responding clones appeared in pre-infection memory, suggesting cross-reactive memory joined. Chiefly within CM and EM were the contracting CD4+ clones; CD8+ ones were within EMRA.

Source material: PBMCs or a T cell subset sorted from them (not recorded which). The genes are TRBV5-1 and TRBJ2-5; either TRBD1 or TRBD2 may supply D (7 bases each). The source is an adult woman who had mild COVID-19 (a few samples of this study predate the infection). Cell type and time point are not known. Written as DNA, the CDR3 is TGCGCCAGCAGCTTGCTTACAGGGGAGGGTGAGACCCAGTACTTC. It yields the protein CASSLLTGEGETQYF.